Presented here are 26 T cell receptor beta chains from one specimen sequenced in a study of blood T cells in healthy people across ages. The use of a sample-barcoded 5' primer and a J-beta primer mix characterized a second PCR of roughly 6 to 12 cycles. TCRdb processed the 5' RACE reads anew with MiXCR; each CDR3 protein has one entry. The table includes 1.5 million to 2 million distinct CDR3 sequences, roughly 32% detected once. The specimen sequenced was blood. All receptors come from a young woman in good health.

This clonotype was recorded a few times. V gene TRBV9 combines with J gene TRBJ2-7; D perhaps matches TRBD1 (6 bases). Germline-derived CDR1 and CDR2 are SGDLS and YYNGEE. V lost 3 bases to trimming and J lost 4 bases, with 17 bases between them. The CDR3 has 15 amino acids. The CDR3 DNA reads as TGTGCCAGCAGCGCCGAACAGGGAGTGGGGTACGAGCAGTACTTC. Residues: CASSAEQGVGYEQYF.

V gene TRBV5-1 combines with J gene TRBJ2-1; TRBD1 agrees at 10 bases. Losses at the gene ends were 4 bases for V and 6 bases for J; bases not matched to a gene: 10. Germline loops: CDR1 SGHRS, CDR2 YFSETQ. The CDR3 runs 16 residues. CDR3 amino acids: CASSGRDRGSGNEQFF. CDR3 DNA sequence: TGCGCCAGCAGCGGAAGGGACAGGGGTTCTGGCAATGAGCAGTTCTTC.

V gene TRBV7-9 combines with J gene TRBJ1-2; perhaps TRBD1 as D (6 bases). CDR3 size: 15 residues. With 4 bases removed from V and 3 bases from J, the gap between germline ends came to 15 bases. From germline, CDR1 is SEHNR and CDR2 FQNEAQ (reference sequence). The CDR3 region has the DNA TGTGCCAGCAGCTCCAGCGGGGGCTCCGACTATGGCTACACCTTC. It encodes CASSSSGGSDYGYTF.

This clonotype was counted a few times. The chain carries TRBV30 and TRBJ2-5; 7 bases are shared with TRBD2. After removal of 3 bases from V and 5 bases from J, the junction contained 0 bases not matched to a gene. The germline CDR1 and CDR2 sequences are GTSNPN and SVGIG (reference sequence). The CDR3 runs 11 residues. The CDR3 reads CAWRGGETQYF. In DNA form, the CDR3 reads TGTGCCTGGAGGGGGGGGGAGACCCAGTACTTC.

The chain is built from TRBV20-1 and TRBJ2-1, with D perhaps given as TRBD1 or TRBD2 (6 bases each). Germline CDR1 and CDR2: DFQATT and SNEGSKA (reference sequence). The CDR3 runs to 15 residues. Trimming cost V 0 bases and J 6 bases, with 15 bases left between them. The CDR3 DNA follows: TGCAGTGCTAGAGATGGTGGGGGGCGCGGCAATGAGCAGTTCTTC. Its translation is CSARDGGGRGNEQFF.

CDR3 in DNA: TGCGCCAGCAGCTCTAGCGGGGGGGCCACTGAGCAGTTCTTC. It translates to CASSSSGGATEQFF. The V gene is TRBV5-1, the J gene TRBJ2-1; 12 bases agree with TRBD2. V dropped 3 bases and J dropped 9; count of bases not matched to a gene: 4. The CDR3 consists of 14 residues. Germline loops: CDR1 SGHRS, CDR2 YFSETQ. Full variable domain (rest looked up from reference TRBV5-1 and TRBJ2-1): KAGVTQTPRYLIKTRGQQVTLSCSPISGHRSVSWYQQTPGQGLQFLFEYFSETQRNKGNFPGRFSGRQFSNSRSEMNVSTLELGDSALYLCASSSSGGATEQFFGPGTRLTVL.

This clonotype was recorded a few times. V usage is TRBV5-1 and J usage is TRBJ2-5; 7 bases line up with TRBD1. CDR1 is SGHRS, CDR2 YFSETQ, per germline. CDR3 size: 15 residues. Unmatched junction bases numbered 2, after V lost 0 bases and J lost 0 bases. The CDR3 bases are TGCGCCAGCAGCTTGGGGGACAGATACCAAGAGACCCAGTACTTC. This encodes CASSLGDRYQETQYF.

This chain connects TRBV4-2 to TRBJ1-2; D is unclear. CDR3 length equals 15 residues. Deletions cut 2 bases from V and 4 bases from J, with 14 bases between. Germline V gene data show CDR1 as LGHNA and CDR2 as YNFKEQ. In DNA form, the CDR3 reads TGTGCCAGCAGCCAACGTACTTCGGGCTCCTATGGCTACACCTTC. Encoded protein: CASSQRTSGSYGYTF.

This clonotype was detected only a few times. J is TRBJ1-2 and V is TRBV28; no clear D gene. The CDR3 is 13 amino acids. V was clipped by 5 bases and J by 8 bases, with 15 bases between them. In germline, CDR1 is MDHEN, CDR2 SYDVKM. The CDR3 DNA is TGTGCCAGCAGTCCCCCGGCGGGCTGGGGCTACACCTTC. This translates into CASSPPAGWGYTF.

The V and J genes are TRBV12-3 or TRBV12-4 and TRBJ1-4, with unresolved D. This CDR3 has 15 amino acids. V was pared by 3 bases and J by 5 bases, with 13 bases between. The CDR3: CASSFSRAENEKLFF. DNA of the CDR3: TGTGCCAGCAGTTTTTCCCGGGCTGAGAATGAAAAACTGTTTTTT.

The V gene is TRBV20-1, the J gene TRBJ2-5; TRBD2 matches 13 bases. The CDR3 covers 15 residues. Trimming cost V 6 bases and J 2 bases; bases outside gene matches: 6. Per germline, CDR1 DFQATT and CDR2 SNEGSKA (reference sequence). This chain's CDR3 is CSAPRLAGGQETQYF. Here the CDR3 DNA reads TGCAGTGCCCCAAGACTAGCGGGGGGACAAGAGACCCAGTACTTC.

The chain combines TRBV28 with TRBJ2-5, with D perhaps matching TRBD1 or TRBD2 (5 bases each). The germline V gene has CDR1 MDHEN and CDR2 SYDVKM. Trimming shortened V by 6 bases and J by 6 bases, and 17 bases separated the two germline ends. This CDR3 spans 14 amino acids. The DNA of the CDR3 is TGTGCCAGCAGGCAAGGGACGGCGAGAAAGACCCAGTACTTC. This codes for CASRQGTARKTQYF.

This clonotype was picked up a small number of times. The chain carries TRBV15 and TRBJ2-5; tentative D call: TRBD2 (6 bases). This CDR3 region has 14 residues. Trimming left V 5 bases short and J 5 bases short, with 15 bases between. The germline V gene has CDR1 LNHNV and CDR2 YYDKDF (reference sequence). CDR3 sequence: CATSGGNRLETQYF. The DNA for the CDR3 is TGTGCCACCAGCGGAGGGAATCGCCTGGAGACCCAGTACTTC.

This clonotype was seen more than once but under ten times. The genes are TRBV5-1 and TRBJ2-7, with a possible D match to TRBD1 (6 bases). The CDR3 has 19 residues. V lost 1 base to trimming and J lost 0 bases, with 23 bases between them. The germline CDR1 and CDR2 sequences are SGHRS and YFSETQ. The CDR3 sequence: CASSLRSLTGTPSSYEQYF. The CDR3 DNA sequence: TGCGCCAGCAGCTTGCGCTCCCTAACCGGGACACCAAGCTCCTACGAGCAGTACTTC.

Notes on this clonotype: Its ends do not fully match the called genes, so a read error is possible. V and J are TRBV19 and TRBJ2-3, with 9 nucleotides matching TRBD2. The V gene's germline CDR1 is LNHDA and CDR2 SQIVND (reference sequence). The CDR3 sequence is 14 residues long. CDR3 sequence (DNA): TGTGCCAGTAGTCGACTAGCGGTCACAAATACGCAGTATTTT. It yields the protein CASSRLAVTNTQYF.

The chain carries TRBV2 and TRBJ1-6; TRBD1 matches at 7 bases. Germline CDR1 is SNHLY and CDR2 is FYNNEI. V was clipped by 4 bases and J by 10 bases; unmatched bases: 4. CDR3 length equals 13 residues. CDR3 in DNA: TGTGCCAGCAGTGGACAGGGATTGTCACCCCTCCACTTT. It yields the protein CASSGQGLSPLHF. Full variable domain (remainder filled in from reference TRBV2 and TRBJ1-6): EPEVTQTPSHQVTQMGQEVILRCVPISNHLYFYWYRQILGQKVEFLVSFYNNEISEKSEIFDDQFSVERPDGSNFTLKIRSTKLEDSAMYFCASSGQGLSPLHFGNGTRLTVT.

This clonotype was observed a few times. CDR3 in DNA: TGTGCCAGCAGTTCCCGGCCCCTAGCGGGAGGTACCTCTGGGGCCAACGTCCTGACTTTC. The encoded protein is CASSSRPLAGGTSGANVLTF. The genes are TRBV6-5 and TRBJ2-6; 11 bases map to TRBD2. Looked up from germline, CDR1 is MNHEY and CDR2 is SVGAGI. The V segment lost 4 bases and the J segment 0 bases; nucleotides outside the gene matches: 11. This CDR3 comprises 20 residues.

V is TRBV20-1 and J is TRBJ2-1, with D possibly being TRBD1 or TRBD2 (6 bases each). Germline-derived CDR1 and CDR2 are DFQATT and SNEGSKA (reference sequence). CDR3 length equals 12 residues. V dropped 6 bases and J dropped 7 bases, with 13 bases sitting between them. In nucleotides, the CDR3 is TGCAGTGCCGGGGGCCAGAGAAATGAGCAGTTCTTC. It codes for CSAGGQRNEQFF.

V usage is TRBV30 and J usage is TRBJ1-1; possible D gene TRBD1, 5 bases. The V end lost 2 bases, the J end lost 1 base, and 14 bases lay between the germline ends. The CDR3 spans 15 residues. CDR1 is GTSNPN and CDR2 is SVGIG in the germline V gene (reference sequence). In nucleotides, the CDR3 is TGTGCCTGGAGTCCAGGGTACAGGACGAACACTGAAGCTTTCTTT. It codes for CAWSPGYRTNTEAFF.

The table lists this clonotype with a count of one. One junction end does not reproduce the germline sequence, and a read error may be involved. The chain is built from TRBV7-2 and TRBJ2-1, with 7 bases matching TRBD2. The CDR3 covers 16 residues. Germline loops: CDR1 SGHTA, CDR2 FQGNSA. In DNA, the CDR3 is TGTGTCAGCAGCCGGGATGGGACTACCGACTACAATGAGCAGTTCTTC. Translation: CVSSRDGTTDYNEQFF.

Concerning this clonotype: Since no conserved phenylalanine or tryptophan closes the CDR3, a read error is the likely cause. CDR3 in DNA: TGCGCCAGCAGCCGTGACGGAGGGACCGATACGCAGTATTTG. Translated, it gives CASSRDGGTDTQYL. V and J are TRBV5-1 and TRBJ2-3, with a possible D match to TRBD2 (6 bases). Germline lookup yields CDR1 SGHRS and CDR2 YFSETQ. V shed 4 bases and J shed 6 bases, with 15 bases lying between them. This CDR3 is 14 amino acids long.

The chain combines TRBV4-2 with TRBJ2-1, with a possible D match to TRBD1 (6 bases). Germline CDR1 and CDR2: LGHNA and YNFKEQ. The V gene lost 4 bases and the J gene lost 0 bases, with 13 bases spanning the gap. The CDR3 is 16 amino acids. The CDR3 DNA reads TGTGCCAGCAGCCGACAGGAAGCAAGCTCCTACAATGAGCAGTTCTTC. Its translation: CASSRQEASSYNEQFF.

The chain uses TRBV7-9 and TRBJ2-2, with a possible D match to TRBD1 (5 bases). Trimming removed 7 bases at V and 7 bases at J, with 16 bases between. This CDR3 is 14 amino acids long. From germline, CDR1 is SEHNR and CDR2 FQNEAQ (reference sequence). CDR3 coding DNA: TGTGCCAGCACCGTCCAGGGAATGGTCGGGGAGCTGTTTTTT. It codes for CASTVQGMVGELFF.

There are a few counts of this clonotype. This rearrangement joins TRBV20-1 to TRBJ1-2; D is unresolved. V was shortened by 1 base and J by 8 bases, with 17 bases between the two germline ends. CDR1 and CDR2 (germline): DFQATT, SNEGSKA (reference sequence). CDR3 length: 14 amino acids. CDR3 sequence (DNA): TGCAGTGCTAGAGTAGGGAATAAGGAGTGGGGCTACACCTTC. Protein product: CSARVGNKEWGYTF.

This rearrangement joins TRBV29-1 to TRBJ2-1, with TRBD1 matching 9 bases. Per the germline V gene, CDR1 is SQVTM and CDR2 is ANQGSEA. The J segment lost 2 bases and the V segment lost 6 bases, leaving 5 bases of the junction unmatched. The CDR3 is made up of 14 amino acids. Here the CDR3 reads CSVGGQGTYNEQFF. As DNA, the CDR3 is TGCAGCGTGGGGGGACAGGGAACCTACAATGAGCAGTTCTTC.

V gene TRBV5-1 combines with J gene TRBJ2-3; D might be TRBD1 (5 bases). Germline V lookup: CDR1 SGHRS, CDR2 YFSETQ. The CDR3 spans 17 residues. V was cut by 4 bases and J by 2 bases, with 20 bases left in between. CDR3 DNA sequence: TGCGCCAGCAGCCCCATATTCACTTCTGGGGCCACAGATACGCAGTATTTT. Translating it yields CASSPIFTSGATDTQYF.